Included here is one TCR beta chain sequence, with context. Its target is unknown. The data were taken from a study of cytomegalovirus exposure and HLA in healthy donors. Overall study: Within an early data release were roughly 90 million unique TCRs drawn from HLA-typed donors.

It was with 60 Vbeta and 13 Jbeta primers that the PCR ran. Sequencing used immunoSEQ multiplex PCR; TCRdb keeps in-frame clones, though not all of them. The sample shows about 120,000 clones, roughly 80% of them seen only once. Broader study findings: It was likely that a cluster of highly shared sequence variants was a sequencing artifact. Reports showed the classifier diagnosing cytomegalovirus status with high specificity and sensitivity.

The source material was PBMCs. This clonotype originated in a woman under 40 in good health and CMV-seropositive.

In nucleotides, the CDR3 is TGTGCCATCAGAGAGGACAGGTTGACTGAAGCTTTCTTT. Protein product: CAIREDRLTEAFF. V gene TRBV10-3 combines with J gene TRBJ1-1; 7 nucleotides agree with TRBD1. CDR1 ENHRY and CDR2 SYGVKD come from the germline V gene. This CDR3 contains 13 residues. V trimming: 6 bases; J trimming: 5 bases; junction bases outside the gene matches: 6.